This record looks at one T cell receptor beta chain sequence and its context. This record belongs to a study of blood T cell repertoires in COVID-19. This CDR3 contains 14 residues. Germline CDR1 is ENHRY and CDR2 is SYGVKD. The trim removed 5 bases at V and 7 bases at J, leaving 10 bases unmatched. The repertoire was sequenced with immunoSEQ multiplex PCR; TCRdb's copy has only in-frame clones and lacks some. This table holds approximately 250,000 clones, over 65% found once. Sequencing used peripheral blood. The chain couples TRBV10-3 to TRBJ1-2; 7 nucleotides align to TRBD1. The origin of this receptor is a man aged 55 to 69 who had recovered from COVID-19. The DNA for the CDR3 is TGTGCCATCAGTTTGACAGGGCCTCGTAGTGGCTACACCTTC. It specifies CAISLTGPRSGYTF.